Following are 19 T cell receptor beta chains from one sample sequenced in a study of blood T cell repertoires in COVID-19. Some clones are missing from TCRdb's copy, which holds only in-frame ones; the method was immunoSEQ multiplex PCR. Among more than 65,000 clones, roughly 80% were seen once, and the ten largest hold around 36%. The specimen was peripheral blood. The receptors shown here come from a woman aged 70-85 years with acute or convalescent COVID-19.

CDR3 in amino acids: CASSLERGTGLRNSPLHF. CDR3 coding DNA: TGTGCCAGCAGCTTGGAAAGGGGGACAGGGCTTCGAAATTCACCCCTCCACTTT. This sequence joins TRBV5-6 and TRBJ1-6; 9 bases agree with TRBD1. V was clipped by 0 bases and J by 7 bases; unmatched bases: 11. Germline V gene lookup returns CDR1 SGHDT and CDR2 YYEEEE. This CDR3 comprises 18 residues.

The chain uses TRBV10-2 and TRBJ2-7, with D unclear. Germline values: CDR1 WSHSY, CDR2 SAAADI. Trimming stripped 8 bases from V and 1 base from J, with 9 bases between. The CDR3 runs 12 residues. CDR3 loop: CASHGSSYEQYF. The DNA of the CDR3 is TGCGCCAGCCACGGTTCTTCCTACGAGCAGTACTTC.

V gene TRBV9 combines with J gene TRBJ2-3, with 10 bases lining up with TRBD2. V lost 2 bases and J lost 2; bases outside the gene matches: 8. Germline CDR1 and CDR2: SGDLS and YYNGEE. The CDR3 loop spans 17 amino acids. Here the CDR3 reads CASSVDLAGAFTDTQYF. CDR3 DNA: TGTGCCAGCAGCGTGGACCTAGCGGGAGCTTTCACAGATACGCAGTATTTT.

The chain has TRBV12-3 or TRBV12-4 and TRBJ1-4; D possibly corresponds to TRBD1 (5 bases). The germline V and J ends were trimmed by 5 bases and 5 bases, with 9 bases remaining between them. There are 13 residues in the CDR3. The DNA for the CDR3 is TGTGCCAGCAGTACTCGGACAAATGAAAAACTGTTTTTT. It translates to CASSTRTNEKLFF.

V and J are TRBV6-6 and TRBJ1-1; no firm D call. The V and J ends lost 5 bases and 2 bases respectively, with 6 bases between them. The CDR3 is 12 residues long. The V gene's germline CDR1 is MNHNY and CDR2 SVGAGI (reference sequence). CDR3: CASSPVNTEAFF. The CDR3 DNA follows: TGTGCCAGCAGTCCCGTAAACACTGAAGCTTTCTTT.

The CDR3 reads CASSLQATLNTGELFF. Written as DNA, the CDR3 is TGTGCCAGCAGCTTACAAGCGACTCTGAACACCGGGGAGCTGTTTTTT. The rearrangement links TRBV7-6 to TRBJ2-2; D ambiguous. Germline lookup yields CDR1 SGHVS and CDR2 FNYEAQ. The V and J ends lost 2 bases and 1 base respectively, with 11 bases between them. The CDR3 runs to 16 residues.

This rearrangement joins TRBV3-1 (or the pseudogene TRBV3-2) to TRBJ1-5, with no clear D. From germline, CDR1 is LGHDT and CDR2 YNNKEL (reference sequence). The CDR3 is 13 residues long. V lost 0 bases, J lost 7 bases, and 7 bases lay in between. CDR3 loop: CASSQDQRQPQHF. CDR3 coding DNA: TGTGCCAGCAGCCAAGATCAGCGGCAGCCCCAGCATTTT.

This chain joins TRBV23-1 and TRBJ1-5; D remains ambiguous. TRBV23-1 is marked as an open reading frame, function uncertain. V was pared by 0 bases and J by 4 bases, with 10 bases between. The CDR3 spans 15 residues. The CDR3 region is CASSQSGGENQPQHF. The CDR3, as DNA: TGCGCCAGCAGTCAATCGGGCGGGGAAAATCAGCCCCAGCATTTT.

This clone appeared once. The chain recombines TRBV7-2 with TRBJ2-2, with 7 bases identical to TRBD2. The CDR3 contains 14 residues. With V trimmed by 8 bases and J by 2 bases, 5 bases remained unmatched. The germline V gene encodes CDR1 SGHTA and CDR2 FQGNSA. CDR3 DNA: TGTGCCAGCGGCCGGGACTACAACACCGGGGAGCTGTTTTTT. This codes for CASGRDYNTGELFF.

The chain is built from TRBV27 and TRBJ2-1; D may be TRBD2 (6 bases). Germline values: CDR1 MNHEY, CDR2 SMNVEV (reference sequence). Deletions cut 2 bases from V and 6 bases from J, with 17 bases between. The CDR3 loop spans 16 amino acids. Written as DNA, the CDR3 is TGTGCCAGCAGTTTACGGGTAGGGACTCGCGGCAATGAGCAGTTCTTC. It is translated as CASSLRVGTRGNEQFF.

The genes are TRBV6-1 and TRBJ1-6, with 7 positions matching TRBD1. The CDR3 contains 15 residues. The trim removed 3 bases at V and 9 bases at J, leaving 8 bases unmatched. The germline gives CDR1 MNHNS, CDR2 SASEGT. In DNA form, the CDR3 reads TGTGCCAGCAGTGACGAGGGGGCAGTAAGTTCACCCCTCCACTTT. Translating it yields CASSDEGAVSSPLHF.

The V and J genes are TRBV14 and TRBJ2-2, with D unresolved. Trimming left V 1 base short and J 5 bases short, with 8 bases between. This CDR3 has 14 residues. Germline V gives CDR1 SGHDN, CDR2 FVKESK. The CDR3 DNA is TGTGCCAGCAGCCAAGTTCGCGAGACCGGGGAGCTGTTTTTT. Translation: CASSQVRETGELFF.

The chain combines TRBV28 with TRBJ1-3; no definite D call. V shed 3 bases and J shed 0 bases, with 6 bases lying between them. CDR3 length: 14 residues. From germline, CDR1 is MDHEN and CDR2 SYDVKM. Here the CDR3 reads CASSFRGSGNTIYF. For the CDR3, the DNA is TGTGCCAGCAGTTTTCGGGGCTCTGGAAACACCATATATTTT. Based on the CDR3 plus reference TRBV28 and TRBJ1-3, the full variable domain is DVKVTQSSRYLVKRTGEKVFLECVQDMDHENMFWYRQDPGLGLRLIYFSYDVKMKEKGDIPEGYSVSREKKERFSLILESASTNQTSMYLCASSFRGSGNTIYFGEGSWLTVV.

The table lists this clone with a few counts. The chain recombines TRBV18 with TRBJ1-3; D ambiguous. The CDR3 totals 18 residues. Germline assignment: CDR1 KGHSH and CDR2 LQKENI. Between the trimmed V and J ends, which lost 1 base and 0 bases, there was a span of 16 bases. DNA for the CDR3: TGTGCCAGCTCACCACGTTCCTCAACGGAGAACTCTGGAAACACCATATATTTT. This sequence encodes CASSPRSSTENSGNTIYF.

The chain is built from TRBV5-1 and TRBJ2-7; 9 nucleotides align to TRBD1. The CDR3 runs 16 residues. Germline V gives CDR1 SGHRS, CDR2 YFSETQ. V dropped 0 bases and J dropped 1; count of bases not matched to a gene: 5. The DNA for the CDR3 is TGCGCCAGCAGCTTGGGCGGGACAGGGAATTCCTACGAGCAGTACTTC. Protein product: CASSLGGTGNSYEQYF.

Here the CDR3 reads CASSQIDSGIQYF. The CDR3 nucleotides are TGTGCCAGCAGTCAGATCGATTCGGGCATTCAGTACTTC. This chain links TRBV2 with TRBJ2-4; D not resolved. Trimming left V 5 bases short and J 9 bases short, with 14 bases between. The CDR3 length is 13 residues. Germline loops: CDR1 SNHLY, CDR2 FYNNEI. The whole variable domain, remainder taken from reference TRBV2 and TRBJ2-4, is EPEVTQTPSHQVTQMGQEVILRCVPISNHLYFYWYRQILGQKVEFLVSFYNNEISEKSEIFDDQFSVERPDGSNFTLKIRSTKLEDSAMYFCASSQIDSGIQYFGAGTRLSVL.

The chain links TRBV20-1 to TRBJ2-1; perhaps TRBD2 as D (6 bases). V was trimmed by 3 bases and J by 3 bases, leaving 18 bases between them. CDR3 length: 16 amino acids. Germline CDR1 is DFQATT and CDR2 is SNEGSKA (reference sequence). The CDR3 region is CSASPLVAEYYNEQFF. In nucleotides, the CDR3 is TGCAGTGCTAGTCCCCTTGTAGCGGAGTACTACAATGAGCAGTTCTTC.

V and J are TRBV4-2 and TRBJ1-2; 9 bases align to TRBD1. Trimming took 6 bases from V and 3 from J; bases not matched to a gene: 8. The CDR3 length is 15 residues. Germline lookup yields CDR1 LGHNA and CDR2 YNFKEQ. The CDR3 bases are TGTGCCAGCAGTTCAGACAGGGGGTCTTACTATGGCTACACCTTC. It yields the protein CASSSDRGSYYGYTF.

J is TRBJ2-2 and V is TRBV4-2; possible D gene TRBD2, 7 bases. Germline V gene lookup returns CDR1 LGHNA and CDR2 YNFKEQ. The V gene lost 1 base and the J gene lost 5 bases, with 17 bases spanning the gap. The CDR3 runs to 17 residues. In DNA, the CDR3 is TGTGCCAGCAGCCAAGTGGGGGGGCTAGTTCGGACCGGGGAGCTGTTTTTT. Translating it yields CASSQVGGLVRTGELFF.